This T cell receptor beta chain originates from a study of shared clonotypes between healthy human individuals (dated by TCRdb to 2020 to 2021). General notes on the study: Three men and two women, aged 18 to 49 years, made up the cohort. To increase sequencing depth and limit assay-specific biases, TCR repertoire library preparation and sequencing were carried out by different laboratories using diverse techniques. Each donor's leukapheresis produced roughly between about 0.85 and 10 billion PBMCs. To estimate repertoire size and how much clonotypes are shared between individuals, the study performed deep sequencing of blood TCR repertoires from a handful of healthy adults. Points the paper makes about the study in general: Sampling was limited to blood, and TCR repertoires in tissue likely differ from TCR repertoires in blood. Pairwise subsampling led to the expectation that sequencing depth would affect the degree of clonotype sharing among donors. The genetic and exposure-history diversity represented was limited by the small number of donors.

The donors were healthy, HIV-negative adults with no recently reported acute infections or vaccinations. Every donor was a Caucasian adult living in Nashville, Tennessee, USA. For unsorted samples, tens of millions of PBMCs were counted, and genomic DNA was extracted using the QIAamp DNA Blood Mini kit. Blood was collected by leukapheresis, and PBMCs were isolated by Ficoll-Histopaque density gradient centrifugation and then cryopreserved in liquid nitrogen vapor phase. Including cysteine and phenylalanine, the CDR3 has 13 amino acids. Only the CDR3 part of the read is kept: 39 bases, read in frame from the first base. CDR1 and CDR2, per the germline V gene (reference sequence), are MNHNY and SVGAGI. Trimming takes 4 bases off V and 6 bases off J; junction bases not matched to a gene: 2. This clone appeared a few times. There is no known antigen for this receptor. Base-call qualities are not available, and no considerably larger clone is one nucleotide away.

Using the deep immunoSEQ assay, TCR CDR3 regions were amplified from genomic DNA by multiplex PCR. For each cell subset, the extracted genomic DNA was distributed evenly across all wells of several immunoSEQ 96-well plates, and each plate served as one replicate. For unsorted PBMC, each replicate PCR was loaded with about 300 ng genomic DNA, equivalent to about 30,000 T cell genomes. Genomic DNA from unsorted PBMC was sequenced over ten immunoSEQ deep assay plates. Purified libraries were measured with a Qubit 3.0 fluorometer, size-checked on a Bioanalyzer 2100, and measured again with the KAPA Library Quantification kit. Every immunoSEQ 96-well plate was sequenced on a separate single-read 150-cycle Illumina NextSeq 550 flow cell. As for the original processing: The immunoSEQ output contained only junctional sequences without quality scores, so filtering could not match that applied to full-length reads. To assign V/J genes and CDR3, sequences were annotated against IMGT germline references using PyIR, a Python wrapper for IgBLAST v1.9. Reads with weak V/J assignments (E-value above 1e-6), missing CDR3, stop codons, out-of-frame junctions, or ambiguous translated residues were removed. V3J clonotypes were defined as sequences sharing the same inferred V gene, J gene, and CDR3 amino acid sequence. The percentage overlap between two repertoires was calculated by dividing the number of shared unique clonotypes by the size of the smaller repertoire. RTK rarefaction, the Chao1 estimator, and Recon v2.1 estimates of unobserved clonotypes were used to assess repertoire richness. As stored in TCRdb, this immuneACCESS dataset retains in-frame rearrangements with V and J assigned. A fraction of the clones does not appear; measured against another copy, unresolved V genes explain less than half of the discrepancy, and the remainder lacks a known reason. For V, J and clone size, that table is used; D and trimming come from the DNA. The sample table holds roughly 500,000 clones, of which 70% to 80% were seen once. The ten biggest clones cover 12% of the sample.

The sequence derives from a woman aged 40 to 50 in good health. Some clones in this sample may be carry-over from other donors' samples. Sequencing used PBMCs. The chain employs TRBV6-6 and TRBJ2-2; 7 middle bases align to TRBD1. The nucleotides are TGTGCCAGCAGTTCCCAGGGGGCCGGGGAGCTGTTTTTT. Its coded protein is CASSSQGAGELFF.